This T cell receptor (beta chain) originates from a study of CD4+ T cells in melanoma. Study results and limitations: CD8+ T cell, macrophage and B cell function reportedly correlated with neoantigen-specific CD4+ T cells.

A word on this clone: Its antigen is not identified.

Assay used: immunoSEQ multiplex PCR; TCRdb lists only in-frame clones, some missing. This sample carries over 15,000 clones, roughly 80% of them seen once, and the ten largest clones take 5.4%. This CDR3 is built from 16 residues. V shed 3 bases, J shed 10 bases, and the junction held 12 bases outside the gene matches. From germline, CDR1 is SEHNR and CDR2 FQNEAQ (reference sequence). Sequencing was carried out using cells from a culture (not recorded whether cultured in vitro). This chain uses TRBV7-9 with TRBJ1-4; TRBD1 agrees at 9 bases. This sequence was found in a human donor with melanoma. CDR3 in amino acids: CASSFYGPQGAGKLFF. The CDR3, as DNA: TGTGCCAGCAGCTTTTATGGTCCACAGGGGGCAGGAAAACTGTTTTTT.